This passage covers 32 T cell receptor beta chains from one sample sequenced in a study of T cells in Graves' hyperthyroidism and ophthalmopathy. From RNA transcripts, TCR beta CDR3 regions were amplified. Researchers ran a first-round RT-PCR on the TCR CDR3 using the HTBI primer set. TCRdb re-derived calls from the multiplex PCR reads in MiXCR, one entry per CDR3 protein. The sample gives approximately 200,000 distinct CDR3 sequences, about 18% of which show up once; about two fifths is in the top ten. Sample: blood. All receptors derive from a man in his forties with Graves' hyperthyroidism.

This clonotype was detected only a few times. V is TRBV7-2 and J is TRBJ1-5; D possibly corresponds to TRBD1 (5 bases). CDR1 is SGHTA and CDR2 is FQGNSA in the germline V gene. Trimming left V 5 bases short and J 1 base short, with 12 bases between. There are 15 residues in the CDR3. The CDR3 reads CASSPTGLSNQPQHF. CDR3 nucleotide sequence: TGTGCCAGCAGCCCAACAGGTTTGAGCAATCAGCCCCAGCATTTT.

This clonotype was seen at least ten times. The chain has TRBV6-1 and TRBJ1-6; D remains ambiguous. Trimming took 4 bases from V and 2 from J, leaving 6 bases between them. CDR1 and CDR2 (germline): MNHNS, SASEGT. This CDR3 spans 14 amino acids. CDR3 in amino acids: CASSVGPYNSPLHF. Written as DNA, the CDR3 is TGTGCCAGCAGTGTTGGCCCCTATAATTCACCCCTCCACTTT.

This rearrangement joins TRBV29-1 to TRBJ1-3; a weak D match, TRBD1 (5 bases). With 6 bases removed from V and 2 bases from J, the gap between germline ends came to 14 bases. CDR1 and CDR2 from the germline V gene are SQVTM and ANQGSEA. This CDR3 has 14 amino acids. The CDR3 nucleotides are TGCAGCGTCACCGGGAGGGGAGCTGGAAACACCATATATTTT. Its protein is CSVTGRGAGNTIYF.

The chain is built from TRBV7-9 and TRBJ2-7; no reliable D call. V lost 5 bases, J lost 1 base, and 15 bases lay in between. The CDR3 loop spans 15 amino acids. Germline CDR1 and CDR2: SEHNR and FQNEAQ (reference sequence). The CDR3 spells CASSPLSAESYEQYF. The CDR3 coding sequence is TGTGCCAGCAGCCCCCTCTCGGCGGAATCCTACGAGCAGTACTTC.

This clonotype occurred many times. The CDR3, as DNA: TGCAGTGCTAGAGTAGGGTTTCGGGATCAGCCCCAGCATTTT. This encodes CSARVGFRDQPQHF. The genes are TRBV20-1 and TRBJ1-5; D remains unclear. V was clipped by 1 base and J by 5 bases, with 12 bases between them. This CDR3 is built from 14 residues. Per the germline V gene, CDR1 is DFQATT and CDR2 is SNEGSKA (reference sequence).

This clonotype was counted ten times or more. The chain couples TRBV20-1 to TRBJ2-7; a weak D match, TRBD2 (6 bases). Germline lookup yields CDR1 DFQATT and CDR2 SNEGSKA (reference sequence). This CDR3 spans 11 amino acids. V was pared by 3 bases and J by 6 bases, with 9 bases between. The chain's CDR3 is CSASAGFEQYF. In DNA, the CDR3 is TGCAGTGCTAGTGCGGGGTTCGAGCAGTACTTC.

The table lists this clonotype with a few counts. The rearrangement uses TRBV20-1 and TRBJ1-5; TRBD1 might be the D (5 bases). Germline loops: CDR1 DFQATT, CDR2 SNEGSKA (reference sequence). Trimming left V 5 bases short and J 5 bases short, with 10 bases between. The CDR3 contains 12 residues. Here the CDR3 reads CSALAGDQPQHF. For the CDR3, the DNA is TGCAGTGCTTTAGCGGGGGATCAGCCCCAGCATTTT.

This clonotype was counted ten times or more. The chain has TRBV3-1 and TRBJ2-2; 8 bases map to TRBD2. Germline values: CDR1 LGHDT, CDR2 YNNKEL (reference sequence). V gave up 2 bases and J gave up 0 bases; unmatched junction bases: 2. CDR3 length: 16 amino acids. The CDR3 region has the DNA TGTGCCAGCAGCCAAAACGGGGGGGCGAACACCGGGGAGCTGTTTTTT. It yields the protein CASSQNGGANTGELFF.

This clonotype came up a few times. J is TRBJ2-7 and V is TRBV27; 7 bases align to TRBD2. V lost 2 bases and J lost 5; bases outside the gene matches: 9. Germline CDR1 reads MNHEY; CDR2 reads SMNVEV (reference sequence). This CDR3 is built from 15 residues. The CDR3 region is CASSLSLAAVHEQYF. The CDR3 DNA follows: TGTGCCAGCAGTTTAAGTCTAGCGGCTGTTCACGAGCAGTACTTC.

This clonotype has at least ten counts. This chain uses TRBV3-1 with TRBJ1-2; 12 nucleotides align to TRBD1. The CDR3 totals 15 residues. Germline V lookup: CDR1 LGHDT, CDR2 YNNKEL (reference sequence). With 3 bases clipped from V and 4 bases from J, the junction kept 3 bases outside the gene matches. CDR3 sequence (DNA): TGTGCCAGCAGCCAGAGGGACAGGGGGCCCTATGGCTACACCTTC. Translated: CASSQRDRGPYGYTF. The variable domain in full, with the rest retrieved from reference TRBV3-1 and TRBJ1-2, is DTAVSQTPKYLVTQMGNDKSIKCEQNLGHDTMYWYKQDSKKFLKIMFSYNNKELIINETVPNRFSPKSPDKAHLNLHINSLELGDSAVYFCASSQRDRGPYGYTFGSGTRLTVV.

This clonotype was seen many times. The rearrangement links TRBV20-1 to TRBJ2-3; D not resolved. The CDR3 spans 15 residues. The V end was cut by 0 bases, the J end by 9 bases, with 19 bases between. Germline CDR1 and CDR2: DFQATT and SNEGSKA (reference sequence). The CDR3 spells CSARDSGTTVSTQYF. For the CDR3, the DNA is TGCAGTGCTAGAGATTCAGGAACCACGGTTAGCACGCAGTATTTT.

This clonotype was observed many times. V usage is TRBV2 and J usage is TRBJ2-1; possible D gene TRBD1, 6 bases. CDR1 SNHLY and CDR2 FYNNEI come from the germline V gene. V lost 4 bases, J lost 10 bases, and 14 bases lay in between. The CDR3 contains 13 residues. CDR3 nucleotide sequence: TGTGCCAGCAGTGCCCCAGGGGTACGAGAGCAGTTCTTC. It codes for CASSAPGVREQFF.

This clonotype has a count of ten or more. The V gene is TRBV20-1, the J gene TRBJ1-2; 8 bases agree with TRBD1. This CDR3 contains 13 residues. The J segment lost 3 bases and the V segment lost 6 bases, leaving 6 bases of the junction unmatched. CDR1 and CDR2 from the germline V gene are DFQATT and SNEGSKA (reference sequence). CDR3 region: CSASTGDDYGYTF. In DNA form, the CDR3 reads TGCAGTGCGTCGACAGGGGATGACTATGGCTACACCTTC.

V is TRBV19 and J is TRBJ2-1; TRBD1 matches 7 bases. There are 15 residues in the CDR3. The V gene's germline CDR1 is LNHDA and CDR2 SQIVND (reference sequence). With V trimmed by 7 bases and J by 4 bases, 10 bases remained unmatched. The CDR3 protein is CASIAQDRSYNEQFF. CDR3 in DNA: TGTGCCAGTATCGCTCAGGACAGGTCTTACAATGAGCAGTTCTTC.

The V and J genes are TRBV4-1 and TRBJ2-7, with unresolved D. This CDR3 contains 14 residues. V gave up 6 bases and J gave up 2 bases, with 14 bases separating them. Looked up from germline, CDR1 is MGHRA and CDR2 is YSYEKL. CDR3 nucleotides: TGCGCCAGCAGTCAGAGACACCTAACCTACGAGCAGTACTTC. Amino acid sequence: CASSQRHLTYEQYF.

This clonotype was detected ten times or more. The chain couples TRBV18 to TRBJ2-2; D gene unclear. CDR3 length: 16 amino acids. Germline CDR1 KGHSH, CDR2 LQKENI. V was pared by 0 bases and J by 1 base, with 9 bases between. The CDR3 DNA follows: TGTGCCAGCTCACCACCTTCCCGGAAGAACACCGGGGAGCTGTTTTTT. This codes for CASSPPSRKNTGELFF.

This clonotype has a count of ten or more. J is TRBJ2-5 and V is TRBV12-3 or TRBV12-4, with D perhaps assigned TRBD1 or TRBD2 (5 bases each). V lost 5 bases and J 4 bases, leaving 26 bases between the germline ends. The CDR3 spans 18 residues. The DNA for the CDR3 is TGTGCCAGCAGTACCCGCGGGCATTCGGGACCCATGGGAGAGACCCAGTACTTC. Its translation is CASSTRGHSGPMGETQYF.

The chain links TRBV20-1 to TRBJ2-1; 12 nucleotides agree with TRBD2. V gave up 5 bases and J gave up 4 bases; unmatched junction bases: 6. This CDR3 has 15 residues. Germline CDR1 is DFQATT and CDR2 is SNEGSKA (reference sequence). CDR3 DNA: TGCAGTGCTGCTAGCGGGGGGGCCCTGTACAATGAGCAGTTCTTC. Its protein is CSAASGGALYNEQFF.

This clonotype has more than one count but fewer than ten. The chain joins TRBV19 to TRBJ2-6, with a tentative D call TRBD2 (5 bases). V lost 10 bases, J lost 4 bases, and 11 bases lay in between. Germline loops: CDR1 LNHDA, CDR2 SQIVND (reference sequence). The CDR3 is 13 residues long. CDR3 DNA sequence: TGTGCCATTGAGGGCTCCGGGGCCAACGTCCTGACTTTC. Its protein product is CAIEGSGANVLTF.

This clonotype was counted ten times or more. The chain employs TRBV30 and TRBJ2-1; no definite D call. The CDR3 runs 12 residues. Germline loops: CDR1 GTSNPN, CDR2 SVGIG (reference sequence). V was trimmed by 4 bases and J by 8 bases, leaving 12 bases between them. The CDR3 reads CAWTTVADEQFF. The CDR3, as DNA: TGTGCCTGGACAACAGTAGCCGATGAGCAGTTCTTC.

This clonotype was recorded many times. The chain recombines TRBV20-1 with TRBJ2-5, with D unclear. Germline loops: CDR1 DFQATT, CDR2 SNEGSKA (reference sequence). Trimming stripped 6 bases from V and 2 bases from J, with 13 bases between. CDR3 length: 13 residues. This CDR3 is CSAIGSDQETQYF. CDR3 bases: TGCAGTGCCATCGGCAGCGATCAAGAGACCCAGTACTTC.

In its sample, this clonotype was seen a few times. The chain combines TRBV7-8 with TRBJ2-7; perhaps D is TRBD1 or TRBD2 (5 bases each). Germline V gives CDR1 SGHVS, CDR2 FQNEAQ. Trimming shortened V by 0 bases and J by 6 bases, and 18 bases separated the two germline ends. The CDR3 totals 16 residues. The CDR3: CASSLALGVGSGEQYF. Written as DNA, the CDR3 is TGTGCCAGCAGCTTAGCCTTGGGGGTGGGATCGGGCGAGCAGTACTTC.

This clonotype was recorded a few times. CDR3: CASSPNTGGSNTGELFF. For the CDR3, the DNA is TGCGCCAGCAGCCCCAACACAGGGGGCTCGAACACCGGGGAGCTGTTTTTT. The chain uses TRBV4-3 and TRBJ2-2, with 9 bases lining up with TRBD1. Germline lookup yields CDR1 LGHNA and CDR2 YSLEER. This CDR3 region has 17 residues. The V segment lost 4 bases and the J segment 0 bases; nucleotides outside the gene matches: 6.

This clonotype was counted between two and nine times. The rearrangement uses TRBV28 and TRBJ1-2; D ambiguous. The CDR3 covers 11 residues. Germline CDR1 and CDR2: MDHEN and SYDVKM. The V end was cut by 7 bases, the J end by 6 bases, with 9 bases between. CDR3 nucleotides: TGTGCCAGCACCCGCGAGGATGGCTACACCTTC. Amino acid sequence: CASTREDGYTF.

Note on this clonotype: A much bigger clone sits one base away, suggesting this may be a read error. The gene calls are TRBV3-1 and TRBJ1-3; D remains ambiguous. The CDR3 has 12 amino acids. Looked up from germline, CDR1 is LGHDT and CDR2 is YNNKEL (reference sequence). This chain's CDR3 is CASSQVGTTIYF. DNA for the CDR3: TGTGCCAGCAGCCAAGTGGGAACCACCATATATTTT.

Note on this clonotype: A much larger clone differs from this one at a single base, so this may be a read error. The V gene is TRBV20-1, the J gene TRBJ2-7; D not resolved. Germline V CDR1 and CDR2: DFQATT, SNEGSKA (reference sequence). The CDR3 totals 15 residues. Trimming took off 3 bases at V and 3 bases at J, with 18 bases between the two ends. CDR3 DNA sequence: TGCAGTGCTAGGGAAAGTACCTCGGCGCGCTACGAGCAGTACTTC. Translating gives CSARESTSARYEQYF.

This clonotype was observed a few times. A single base separates this from a much larger clone, so it may be a read error. The V call is TRBV18, the J call TRBJ2-7; D call uncertain. The CDR3 is 13 residues long. Per the germline V gene, CDR1 is KGHSH and CDR2 is LQKENI. The CDR3 sequence is CASSPNGWYEQHF. The CDR3 DNA follows: TGTGCCAGCTCACCAAATGGGTGGTACGAGCAGCACTTC.

The rearrangement links TRBV7-2 to TRBJ1-2; TRBD1 matches 7 bases. The CDR3 sequence is 14 residues long. Germline CDR1 SGHTA, CDR2 FQGNSA. The V and J ends lost 5 bases and 3 bases, in that order; junction bases with no gene match: 6. In DNA, the CDR3 is TGTGCCAGCAGCAAAGGACAGGCGGACTATGGCTACACCTTC. Translation gives CASSKGQADYGYTF.

V and J are TRBV27 and TRBJ2-7, with D possibly matching TRBD2 (5 bases). CDR3 length: 15 amino acids. Germline values: CDR1 MNHEY, CDR2 SMNVEV (reference sequence). V dropped 4 bases and J dropped 4 bases, with 17 bases sitting between them. In DNA form, the CDR3 reads TGTGCCAGCAGTTCCCGGGATTGGGGAGTATACGAGCAGTACTTC. Translated, it gives CASSSRDWGVYEQYF.

The genes are TRBV20-1 and TRBJ2-5; 12 bases match TRBD2. Germline CDR1 is DFQATT and CDR2 is SNEGSKA (reference sequence). CDR3 length: 15 amino acids. V trimming: 3 bases; J trimming: 5 bases; junction bases outside the gene matches: 7. The CDR3 is CSARETSGGRETQYF. CDR3 bases: TGCAGTGCTAGGGAGACTAGCGGGGGTCGGGAGACCCAGTACTTC.

The rearrangement joins TRBV4-1 to TRBJ1-4; 7 bases are a match to TRBD1. The CDR3 is 13 residues long. Per the germline V gene, CDR1 is MGHRA and CDR2 is YSYEKL. With V trimmed by 3 bases and J by 10 bases, 5 bases remained unmatched. The CDR3 DNA sequence: TGCGCCAGCAGCCACCAGGGGGGGGCAAAACTGTTTTTT. Protein: CASSHQGGAKLFF.

At least ten counts were recorded for this clonotype. This chain uses TRBV12-3 or TRBV12-4 with TRBJ2-2; 7 nucleotides line up with TRBD2. V trimming: 7 bases; J trimming: 4 bases; junction bases outside the gene matches: 6. The CDR3 runs to 14 residues. The CDR3 is CASIERGFTGELFF. The CDR3 region has the DNA TGTGCCAGCATTGAGCGGGGCTTCACCGGGGAGCTGTTTTTT.